Below are 29 T cell receptor beta chains sequenced from a single sample in a study of identical twins. Each CDR3 protein is one row after TCRdb ran MiXCR on the 5' RACE reads. The table shows 250,000 to 300,000 distinct CDR3 sequences, with approximately 8.6% occurring only once. The same data also contributed to another study, on yellow fever vaccine responses in identical twins.

The specimen sequenced was CD8+ T cells sorted from blood. These receptors originate from a woman aged 18 to 35 in good health.

Ten or more counts support this clonotype. DNA of the CDR3: TGCGCCAGCAGCCCCTTACTAGCGGGAGGGCCTTTCCCCTACAATGAGCAGTTCTTC. Amino acids: CASSPLLAGGPFPYNEQFF. The chain uses TRBV5-1 and TRBJ2-1; 13 bases agree with TRBD2. The V gene end was trimmed by 4 bases and the J gene end by 2 bases; junction bases not matched to a gene: 12. The CDR3 sequence is 19 residues long. Germline V gene data show CDR1 as SGHRS and CDR2 as YFSETQ.

This clonotype was seen more than once but under ten times. This rearrangement joins TRBV27 to TRBJ2-1, with D perhaps TRBD2 (7 bases). The germline V and J ends were trimmed by 2 bases and 3 bases, with 14 bases remaining between them. The CDR3 sequence is 16 residues long. CDR1 is MNHEY, CDR2 SMNVEV, per germline (reference sequence). The chain's CDR3 is CASSLLTGGLYNEQFF. CDR3 DNA: TGTGCCAGCAGTTTACTAACGGGGGGCCTCTACAATGAGCAGTTCTTC.

At least ten counts were recorded for this clonotype. Here the CDR3 reads CASSQVRGGISYEQYF. In nucleotides, the CDR3 is TGCGCCAGCAGCCAAGTCAGAGGGGGGATCTCCTACGAGCAGTACTTC. The gene calls are TRBV4-3 and TRBJ2-7; D tentatively fits TRBD1 or TRBD2 (6 bases each). The CDR3 sequence is 16 residues long. The V end was cut by 1 base, the J end by 0 bases, with 13 bases between. The germline CDR1 and CDR2 sequences are LGHNA and YSLEER.

This clonotype was counted only a few times. The chain carries TRBV18 and TRBJ2-1, with TRBD1 matching over 8 bases. Trimming took 2 bases from V and 0 from J; bases not matched to a gene: 6. The CDR3 runs 17 residues. CDR1 and CDR2 (germline): KGHSH, LQKENI. DNA for the CDR3: TGTGCCAGCTCACCAGGACAGGGACAGAGCTCCTACAATGAGCAGTTCTTC. It encodes CASSPGQGQSSYNEQFF.

This clonotype was observed many times. V gene TRBV29-1 combines with J gene TRBJ2-1; TRBD2 matches at 15 bases. The CDR3 is 18 amino acids. CDR1 is SQVTM, CDR2 ANQGSEA, per germline. V was pared by 6 bases and J by 1 base, with 10 bases of the junction left unmatched. CDR3 loop: CSVSGLAGGVASYNEQFF. In DNA form, the CDR3 reads TGCAGCGTATCCGGACTAGCGGGAGGGGTCGCGTCCTACAATGAGCAGTTCTTC.

The rearrangement joins TRBV7-9 to TRBJ2-7; D is unresolved. Per the germline V gene, CDR1 is SEHNR and CDR2 is FQNEAQ (reference sequence). The CDR3 covers 13 residues. V gave up 6 bases and J gave up 2 bases, with 11 bases separating them. CDR3 bases: TGTGCCAGCAGGGAACTGGACGCCTACGAGCAGTACTTC. Its translation is CASRELDAYEQYF.

V usage is TRBV4-3 and J usage is TRBJ2-1, with 9 bases aligning to TRBD2. V lost 0 bases, J lost 4 bases, and 4 bases stayed unmatched. The CDR3 totals 16 residues. Germline lookup yields CDR1 LGHNA and CDR2 YSLEER. CDR3 nucleotides: TGCGCCAGCAGCCAAGATCAAGCGGGAGGATACAATGAGCAGTTCTTC. It yields the protein CASSQDQAGGYNEQFF.

The chain is built from TRBV10-2 and TRBJ1-6; 8 bases are shared with TRBD1. CDR1 is WSHSY, CDR2 SAAADI, per germline. Trimming at V came to 1 base and at J to 5 bases, leaving 4 bases not matched to a gene. The CDR3 has 16 residues. The CDR3 DNA reads as TGCGCCAGCAGTGAGTTGGACAGGGAAAATAATTCACCCCTCCACTTT. It specifies CASSELDRENNSPLHF.

This clonotype was picked up many times. The rearrangement uses TRBV28 and TRBJ2-7, with 9 bases lining up with TRBD1. The CDR3 covers 15 residues. The J segment lost 6 bases and the V segment lost 1 base, leaving 7 bases of the junction unmatched. Per the germline V gene, CDR1 is MDHEN and CDR2 is SYDVKM. The CDR3 region has the DNA TGTGCCAGCAGTTTATATCGGGACAGGGTCCGCGAGCAGTACTTC. Its protein product is CASSLYRDRVREQYF.

This clonotype appeared many times. The J gene is TRBJ1-2, the V gene TRBV15; 10 bases are shared with TRBD1. The CDR3 has 19 amino acids. The ends lost 1 base at V and 4 bases at J; junction bases unmatched: 15. Germline CDR1 LNHNV, CDR2 YYDKDF (reference sequence). CDR3 coding DNA: TGTGCCACCAGCAGAGTCCGCGGGACAGGGGCCCTCGGGGTCTATGGCTACACCTTC. Protein: CATSRVRGTGALGVYGYTF.

There are many counts of this clonotype. This chain joins TRBV11-2 and TRBJ1-4, with TRBD1 as a possible D gene (6 bases). CDR1 is SGHAT, CDR2 FQNNGV, per germline. V dropped 3 bases and J dropped 5 bases, with 10 bases sitting between them. The CDR3 length is 14 residues. The CDR3 sequence is CASSFPQGNEKLFF. Written as DNA, the CDR3 is TGTGCCAGCAGCTTCCCTCAGGGGAATGAAAAACTGTTTTTT.

This chain connects TRBV2 to TRBJ2-7; either TRBD1 or TRBD2 may supply D (5 bases each). V was pared by 1 base and J by 5 bases, with 9 bases between. CDR3 length equals 13 residues. Germline loops: CDR1 SNHLY, CDR2 FYNNEI. The CDR3 DNA reads TGTGCCAGCAGTGAAGGGGGGTGGGACGAGCAGTACTTC. It is translated as CASSEGGWDEQYF.

The genes are TRBV21-1 and TRBJ2-6. TRBV21-1 is a pseudogene locus. The length of the CDR3 is 11 residues. The DNA of the CDR3 is TGTGCCAGTTCGGAGGCCAACGTCCTGACTTTC. Amino acid sequence: CASSEANVLTF.

V and J are TRBV7-9 and TRBJ2-5; D possibly corresponds to TRBD2 (6 bases). The V end lost 6 bases, the J end lost 2 bases, and 10 bases lay between the germline ends. From germline, CDR1 is SEHNR and CDR2 FQNEAQ (reference sequence). The CDR3 loop spans 13 amino acids. The CDR3 reads CASSAAGQETQYF. As DNA, the CDR3 is TGTGCCAGCAGTGCCGCGGGGCAAGAGACCCAGTACTTC.

The chain employs TRBV24-1 and TRBJ2-6; a possible D gene is TRBD2 (5 bases). The V gene lost 5 bases and the J gene lost 0 bases, with 16 bases spanning the gap. The CDR3 has 18 amino acids. Germline CDR1 reads KGHDR; CDR2 reads SFDVKD. CDR3: CATSAGRNTYSGANVLTF. The CDR3 DNA reads as TGTGCCACCAGTGCGGGAAGGAACACCTACTCTGGGGCCAACGTCCTGACTTTC.

The chain recombines TRBV4-3 with TRBJ2-7, with D possibly matching TRBD1 (5 bases). From germline, CDR1 is LGHNA and CDR2 YSLEER. CDR3 length: 16 residues. The germline V and J ends were trimmed by 0 bases and 2 bases, with 14 bases remaining between them. The CDR3 spells CASSQEGRAGTYEQYF. CDR3 nucleotides: TGCGCCAGCAGCCAAGAGGGCAGGGCAGGAACCTACGAGCAGTACTTC.

This clonotype was found many times. J is TRBJ2-3 and V is TRBV28, with 13 bases lining up with TRBD2. The CDR3 is made up of 15 amino acids. V dropped 4 bases and J dropped 3; count of bases not matched to a gene: 1. Germline V CDR1 and CDR2: MDHEN, SYDVKM. The CDR3 protein is CASSSLAGGTDTQYF. The CDR3 DNA reads as TGTGCCAGCAGTTCACTAGCGGGGGGGACAGATACGCAGTATTTT.

The V and J genes are TRBV10-2 and TRBJ2-7; D gene ambiguous. Trimming took 2 bases from V and 2 from J, leaving 13 bases between them. The CDR3 loop spans 15 amino acids. The V gene's germline CDR1 is WSHSY and CDR2 SAAADI. CDR3 coding DNA: TGCGCCAGCAGTGAGGGGGTAGACGGTCCCTACGAGCAGTACTTC. This translates into CASSEGVDGPYEQYF.

This clonotype was seen more than once but under ten times. The V gene is TRBV7-2, the J gene TRBJ1-1; a weak D match, TRBD1 (6 bases). Germline V gene data show CDR1 as SGHTA and CDR2 as FQGNSA. This CDR3 is 15 amino acids long. V was clipped by 2 bases and J by 4 bases, with 14 bases between them. Here the CDR3 DNA reads TGTGCCAGCAGCTTATTAGTTGCAGGGGTCACTGAAGCTTTCTTT. It specifies CASSLLVAGVTEAFF.

This sequence joins TRBV2 and TRBJ2-2; TRBD1 aligns across 9 bases. The V gene's germline CDR1 is SNHLY and CDR2 FYNNEI. This CDR3 is 15 amino acids long. The J segment lost 3 bases and the V segment lost 3 bases, leaving 2 bases of the junction unmatched. The CDR3 DNA is TGTGCCAGCAGTGATTGGACAGGGGACACCGGGGAGCTGTTTTTT. The encoded protein is CASSDWTGDTGELFF.

This clonotype was detected only a few times. This chain links TRBV7-9 with TRBJ1-1; perhaps TRBD1 as D (6 bases). The V gene lost 4 bases and the J gene lost 4 bases, with 16 bases spanning the gap. The CDR3 spans 15 residues. The germline CDR1 and CDR2 sequences are SEHNR and FQNEAQ (reference sequence). CDR3 bases: TGTGCCAGCAGCTCTCAGGGGTATGGGGCCACTGAAGCTTTCTTT. Its protein product is CASSSQGYGATEAFF.

This clonotype showed up many times. This rearrangement joins TRBV7-2 to TRBJ1-5; D possibly corresponds to TRBD1 (5 bases). The germline gives CDR1 SGHTA, CDR2 FQGNSA. The CDR3 has 14 amino acids. Trimming shortened V by 3 bases and J by 3 bases, and 9 bases separated the two germline ends. In DNA form, the CDR3 reads TGTGCCAGCAGCTTTGGGGGAGTCAATCAGCCCCAGCATTTT. Amino acid sequence: CASSFGGVNQPQHF.

This clonotype was seen only a few times. The chain joins TRBV6-4 to TRBJ2-1; D gene unclear. The germline V gene encodes CDR1 MRHNA and CDR2 SNTAGT. The CDR3 runs 14 residues. V was trimmed by 5 bases and J by 7 bases, leaving 15 bases between them. CDR3 DNA sequence: TGTGCCAGCAGTAGCGATCAAGCAGCAAATGAGCAGTTCTTC. Residues: CASSSDQAANEQFF.

The V gene is TRBV28, the J gene TRBJ1-5; D uncertain. Trimming left V 2 bases short and J 0 bases short, with 8 bases between. The CDR3 has 15 residues. Looked up from germline, CDR1 is MDHEN and CDR2 is SYDVKM. The CDR3 loop is CASSLVDDSNQPQHF. The CDR3 DNA reads TGTGCCAGCAGTTTAGTCGATGATAGCAATCAGCCCCAGCATTTT.

This clonotype showed up just once. This may come from a read error, since a much larger clone is one base off. The V gene is TRBV15, the J gene TRBJ2-2; no clear D. This CDR3 is built from 14 residues. Trimming left V 8 bases short and J 0 bases short, with 10 bases between. Germline values: CDR1 LNHNV, CDR2 YYDKDF (reference sequence). The CDR3 loop is CATGTTPNTGELFF. For the CDR3, the DNA is TGTGCCACCGGCACGACTCCGAACACCGGGGAGCTGTTTTTT. Complete variable domain (other parts from reference TRBV15 and TRBJ2-2): DAMVIQNPRYQVTQFGKPVTLSCSQTLNHNVMYWYQQKSSQAPKLLFHYYDKDFNNEADTPDNFQSRRPNTSFCFLDIRSPGLGDTAMYLCATGTTPNTGELFFGEGSRLTVL.

The chain links TRBV6-1 to TRBJ2-1; no definite D call. V lost 5 bases, J lost 4 bases, and 21 bases lay in between. Germline CDR1 is MNHNS and CDR2 is SASEGT. CDR3 length: 17 amino acids. DNA for the CDR3: TGTGCCAGCAGTCTTACCCCTCCGCAGGATTCTTACAATGAGCAGTTCTTC. Translating gives CASSLTPPQDSYNEQFF.

This clonotype has at least ten counts. The J gene is TRBJ2-1, the V gene TRBV6-1; 7 bases are a match to TRBD1. The CDR3 runs 14 residues. Germline V gene sequence: CDR1 MNHNS, CDR2 SASEGT. V shed 5 bases, J shed 7 bases, and the junction held 8 bases outside the gene matches. The CDR3 reads CASSQQGSGNEQFF. CDR3 nucleotide sequence: TGTGCCAGCAGTCAACAGGGGTCCGGGAATGAGCAGTTCTTC.

This clonotype was picked up many times. The chain employs TRBV4-3 and TRBJ2-1; TRBD2 matches 8 bases. Germline V gives CDR1 LGHNA, CDR2 YSLEER. The CDR3 spans 18 residues. V was pared by 2 bases and J by 7 bases, with 16 bases of the junction left unmatched. CDR3: CASSQHLALAGRWNEQFF. DNA for the CDR3: TGCGCCAGCAGCCAACACCTCGCCCTAGCGGGTCGTTGGAATGAGCAGTTCTTC.

The chain uses TRBV7-6 and TRBJ2-1; 8 bases are a match to TRBD1. Germline-derived CDR1 and CDR2 are SGHVS and FNYEAQ. J was trimmed by 4 bases and V by 3 bases; bases with no gene match: 5. The CDR3 totals 15 residues. CDR3 DNA sequence: TGTGCCAGCAGCTTTCTGACAGGGGAATACAATGAGCAGTTCTTC. Translated: CASSFLTGEYNEQFF.